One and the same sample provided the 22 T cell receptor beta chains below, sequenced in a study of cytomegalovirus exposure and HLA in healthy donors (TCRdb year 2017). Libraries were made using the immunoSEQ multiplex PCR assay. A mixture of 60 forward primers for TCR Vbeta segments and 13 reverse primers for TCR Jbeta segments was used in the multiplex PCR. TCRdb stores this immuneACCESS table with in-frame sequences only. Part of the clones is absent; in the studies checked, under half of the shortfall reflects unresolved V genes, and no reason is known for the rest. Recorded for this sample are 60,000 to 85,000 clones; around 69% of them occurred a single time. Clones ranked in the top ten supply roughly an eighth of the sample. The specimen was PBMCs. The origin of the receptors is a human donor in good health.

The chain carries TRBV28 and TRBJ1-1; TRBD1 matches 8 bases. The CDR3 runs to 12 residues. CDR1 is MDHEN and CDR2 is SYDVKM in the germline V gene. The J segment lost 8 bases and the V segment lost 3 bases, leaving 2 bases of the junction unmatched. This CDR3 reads CASSLRTGEAFF. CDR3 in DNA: TGTGCCAGCAGTTTGAGGACAGGGGAAGCTTTCTTT.

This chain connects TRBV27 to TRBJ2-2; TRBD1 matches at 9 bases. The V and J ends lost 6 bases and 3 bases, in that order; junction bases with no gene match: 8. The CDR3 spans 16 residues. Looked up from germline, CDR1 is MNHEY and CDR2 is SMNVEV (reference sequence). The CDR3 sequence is CASRPDRGLYTGELFF. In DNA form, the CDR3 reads TGTGCCAGCAGGCCAGACAGGGGGTTGTACACCGGGGAGCTGTTTTTT.

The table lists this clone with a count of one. CDR3 residues: CASSSLDRGWLLGANVLTF. CDR3 in DNA: TGTGCCAGCAGTTCCCTGGACAGGGGATGGTTGCTCGGGGCCAACGTCCTGACTTTC. This chain links TRBV7-9 with TRBJ2-6, with TRBD1 matching 9 bases. The CDR3 runs 19 residues. V was clipped by 6 bases and J by 4 bases; unmatched bases: 16. CDR1 and CDR2 (germline): SEHNR, FQNEAQ (reference sequence).

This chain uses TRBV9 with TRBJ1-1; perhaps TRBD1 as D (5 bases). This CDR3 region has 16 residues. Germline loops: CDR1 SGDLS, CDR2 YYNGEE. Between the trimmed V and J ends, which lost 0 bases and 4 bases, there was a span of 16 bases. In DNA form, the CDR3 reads TGTGCCAGCAGCGTAGGGGAGGGGATGAGGATCACTGAAGCTTTCTTT. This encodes CASSVGEGMRITEAFF. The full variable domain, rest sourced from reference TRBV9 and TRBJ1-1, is DSGVTQTPKHLITATGQRVTLRCSPRSGDLSVYWYQQSLDQGLQFLIQYYNGEERAKGNILERFSAQQFPDLHSELNLSSLELGDSALYFCASSVGEGMRITEAFFGQGTRLTVV.

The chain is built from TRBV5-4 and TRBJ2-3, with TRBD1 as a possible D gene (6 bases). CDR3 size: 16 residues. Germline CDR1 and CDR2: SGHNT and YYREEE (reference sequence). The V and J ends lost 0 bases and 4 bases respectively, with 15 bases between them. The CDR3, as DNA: TGTGCCAGCAGCTTGGGAGACAGGCTGCTTCCAGATACGCAGTATTTT. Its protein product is CASSLGDRLLPDTQYF. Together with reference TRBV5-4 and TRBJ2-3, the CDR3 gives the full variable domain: ETGVTQSPTHLIKTRGQQVTLRCSSQSGHNTVSWYQQALGQGPQFIFQYYREEENGRGNFPPRFSGLQFPNYSSELNVNALELDDSALYLCASSLGDRLLPDTQYFGPGTRLTVL.

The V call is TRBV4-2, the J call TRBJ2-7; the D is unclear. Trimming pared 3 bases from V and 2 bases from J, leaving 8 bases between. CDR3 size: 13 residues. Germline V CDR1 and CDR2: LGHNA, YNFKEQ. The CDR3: CASSQPGAYEQYF. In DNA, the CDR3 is TGTGCCAGCAGCCAGCCCGGAGCCTACGAGCAGTACTTC.

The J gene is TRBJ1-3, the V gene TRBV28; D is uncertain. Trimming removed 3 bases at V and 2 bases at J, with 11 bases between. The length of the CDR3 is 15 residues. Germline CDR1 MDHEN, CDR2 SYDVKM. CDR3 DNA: TGTGCCAGCAGTTTGTCAGTGCAACCTGGAAACACCATATATTTT. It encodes CASSLSVQPGNTIYF.

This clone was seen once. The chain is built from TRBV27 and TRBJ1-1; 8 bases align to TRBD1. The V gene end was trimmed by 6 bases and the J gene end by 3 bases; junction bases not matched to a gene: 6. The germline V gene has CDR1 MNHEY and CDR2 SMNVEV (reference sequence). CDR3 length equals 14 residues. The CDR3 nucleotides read TGTGCCAGCAGGGAGACAGGGGCGGACACTGAAGCTTTCTTT. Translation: CASRETGADTEAFF.

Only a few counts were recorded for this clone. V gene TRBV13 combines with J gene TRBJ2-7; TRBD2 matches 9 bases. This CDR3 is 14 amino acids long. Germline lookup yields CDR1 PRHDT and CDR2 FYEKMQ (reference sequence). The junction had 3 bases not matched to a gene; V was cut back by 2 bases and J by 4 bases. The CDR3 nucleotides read TGTGCCAGCAGCTTAACAGCGGGAGGTTACGAGCAGTACTTC. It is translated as CASSLTAGGYEQYF. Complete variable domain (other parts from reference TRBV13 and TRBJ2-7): AAGVIQSPRHLIKEKRETATLKCYPIPRHDTVYWYQQGPGQDPQFLISFYEKMQSDKGSIPDRFSAQQFSDYHSELNMSSLELGDSALYFCASSLTAGGYEQYFGPGTRLTVT.

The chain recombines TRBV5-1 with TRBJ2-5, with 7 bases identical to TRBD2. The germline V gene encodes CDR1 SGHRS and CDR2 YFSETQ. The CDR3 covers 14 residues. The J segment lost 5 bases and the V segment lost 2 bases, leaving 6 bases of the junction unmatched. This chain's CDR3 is CASSLMTSRETQYF. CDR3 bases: TGCGCCAGCAGCTTAATGACTAGCCGGGAGACCCAGTACTTC.

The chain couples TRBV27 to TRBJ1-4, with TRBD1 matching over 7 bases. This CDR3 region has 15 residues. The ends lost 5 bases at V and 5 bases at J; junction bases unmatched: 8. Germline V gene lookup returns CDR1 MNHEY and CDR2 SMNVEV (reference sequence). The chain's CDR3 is CASSPGQAANEKLFF. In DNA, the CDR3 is TGTGCCAGCAGTCCAGGACAGGCGGCAAATGAAAAACTGTTTTTT.

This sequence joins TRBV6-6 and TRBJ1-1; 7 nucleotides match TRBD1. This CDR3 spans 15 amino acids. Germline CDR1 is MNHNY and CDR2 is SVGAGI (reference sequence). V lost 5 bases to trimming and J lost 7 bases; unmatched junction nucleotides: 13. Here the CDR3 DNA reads TGTGCCAGCAGTCAGCCCTCACAGGGGCACCTTGAAGCTTTCTTT. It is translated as CASSQPSQGHLEAFF.

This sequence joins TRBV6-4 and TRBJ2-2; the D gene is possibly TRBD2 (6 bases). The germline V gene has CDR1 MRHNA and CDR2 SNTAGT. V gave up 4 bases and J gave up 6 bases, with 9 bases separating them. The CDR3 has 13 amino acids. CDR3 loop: CASSVASAGELFF. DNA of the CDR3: TGTGCCAGCAGTGTGGCTAGCGCCGGGGAGCTGTTTTTT.

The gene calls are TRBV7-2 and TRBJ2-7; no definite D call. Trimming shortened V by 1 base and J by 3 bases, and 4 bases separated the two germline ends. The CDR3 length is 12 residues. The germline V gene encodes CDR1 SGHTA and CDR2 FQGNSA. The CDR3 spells CASSLDIYEQYF. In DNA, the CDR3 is TGTGCCAGCAGCTTAGACATCTACGAGCAGTACTTC.

As DNA, the CDR3 is TGTGCCAGCTCACCGGGTTTGCAGGGCTACGAGCAGTACTTC. Amino acids: CASSPGLQGYEQYF. The chain recombines TRBV18 with TRBJ2-7, with D maybe TRBD1 (5 bases). The germline CDR1 and CDR2 sequences are KGHSH and LQKENI. V lost 3 bases to trimming and J lost 3 bases, with 12 bases between them. This CDR3 region has 14 residues.

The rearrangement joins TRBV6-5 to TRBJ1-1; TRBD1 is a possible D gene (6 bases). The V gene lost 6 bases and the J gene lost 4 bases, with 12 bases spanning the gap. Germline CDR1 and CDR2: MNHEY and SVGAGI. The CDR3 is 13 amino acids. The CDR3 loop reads CASRADRSTEAFF. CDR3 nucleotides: TGTGCCAGCAGGGCTGACAGGAGCACTGAAGCTTTCTTT.

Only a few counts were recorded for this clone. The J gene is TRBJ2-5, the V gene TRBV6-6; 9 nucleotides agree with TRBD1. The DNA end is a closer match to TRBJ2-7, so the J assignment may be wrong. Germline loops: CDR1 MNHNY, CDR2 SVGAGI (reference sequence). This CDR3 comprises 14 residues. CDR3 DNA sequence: TGTGCCAGCGGGACAGGGACAGGGTTTATCGAGCAGTACTTC. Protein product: CASGTGTGFIEQYF.

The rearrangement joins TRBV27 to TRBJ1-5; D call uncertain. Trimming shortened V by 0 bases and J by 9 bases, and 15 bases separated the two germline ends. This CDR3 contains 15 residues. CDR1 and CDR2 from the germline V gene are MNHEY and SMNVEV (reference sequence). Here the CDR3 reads CASSLSGTVEGPQHF. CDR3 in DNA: TGTGCCAGCAGTTTATCGGGAACGGTGGAGGGGCCCCAGCATTTT.

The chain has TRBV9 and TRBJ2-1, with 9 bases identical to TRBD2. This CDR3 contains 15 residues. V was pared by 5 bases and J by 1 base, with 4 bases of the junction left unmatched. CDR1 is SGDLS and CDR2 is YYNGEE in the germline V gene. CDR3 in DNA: TGTGCCAGCAGTTTAGCGGGAGAATCCTACAATGAGCAGTTCTTC. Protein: CASSLAGESYNEQFF. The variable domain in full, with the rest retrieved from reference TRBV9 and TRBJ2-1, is DSGVTQTPKHLITATGQRVTLRCSPRSGDLSVYWYQQSLDQGLQFLIQYYNGEERAKGNILERFSAQQFPDLHSELNLSSLELGDSALYFCASSLAGESYNEQFFGPGTRLTVL.

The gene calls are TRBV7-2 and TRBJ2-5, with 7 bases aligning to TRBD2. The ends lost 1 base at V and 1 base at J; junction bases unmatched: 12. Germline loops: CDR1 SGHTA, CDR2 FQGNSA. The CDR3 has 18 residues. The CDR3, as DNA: TGTGCCAGCAGCTTAGGTCATCTAGCGGTTTTACCCCAAGAGACCCAGTACTTC. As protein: CASSLGHLAVLPQETQYF.

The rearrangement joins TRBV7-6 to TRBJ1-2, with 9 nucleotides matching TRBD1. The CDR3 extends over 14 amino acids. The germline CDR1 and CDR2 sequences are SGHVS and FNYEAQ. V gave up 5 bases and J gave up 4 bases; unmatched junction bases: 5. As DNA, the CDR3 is TGTGCCAGCAGCCCCGGGACAGGGTCCTATGGCTACACCTTC. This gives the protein CASSPGTGSYGYTF.

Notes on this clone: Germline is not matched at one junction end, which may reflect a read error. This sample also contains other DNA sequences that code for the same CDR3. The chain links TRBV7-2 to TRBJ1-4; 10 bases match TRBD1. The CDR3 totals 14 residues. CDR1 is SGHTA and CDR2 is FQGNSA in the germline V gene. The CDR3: CASSRDRGNEKLFF. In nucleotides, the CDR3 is TGTGCCAGCAGCCGGGACAGGGGTAATGAAAAGCTGTTTTTT.